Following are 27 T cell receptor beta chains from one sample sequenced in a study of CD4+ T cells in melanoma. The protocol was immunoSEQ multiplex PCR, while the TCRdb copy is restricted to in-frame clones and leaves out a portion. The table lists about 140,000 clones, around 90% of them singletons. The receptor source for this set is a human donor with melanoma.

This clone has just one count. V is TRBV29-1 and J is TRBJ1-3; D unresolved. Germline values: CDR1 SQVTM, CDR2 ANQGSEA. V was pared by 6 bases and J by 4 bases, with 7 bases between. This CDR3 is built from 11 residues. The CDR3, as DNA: TGCAGCGTGCGCTGGGGAAACACCATATATTTT. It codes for CSVRWGNTIYF.

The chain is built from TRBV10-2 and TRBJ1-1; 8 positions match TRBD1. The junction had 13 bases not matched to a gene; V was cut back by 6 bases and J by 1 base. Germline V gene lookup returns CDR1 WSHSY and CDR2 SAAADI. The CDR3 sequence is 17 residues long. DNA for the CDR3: TGCGCCAGCAGGAGGGACAGGCAAGGGTCGGGGAACACTGAAGCTTTCTTT. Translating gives CASRRDRQGSGNTEAFF.

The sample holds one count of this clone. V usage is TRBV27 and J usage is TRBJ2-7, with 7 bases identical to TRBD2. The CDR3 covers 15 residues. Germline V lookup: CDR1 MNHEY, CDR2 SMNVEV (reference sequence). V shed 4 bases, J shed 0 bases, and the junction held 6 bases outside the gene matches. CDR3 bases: TGTGCCAGCAGTTACGCCGGGGGGAGCTCCTACGAGCAGTACTTC. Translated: CASSYAGGSSYEQYF.

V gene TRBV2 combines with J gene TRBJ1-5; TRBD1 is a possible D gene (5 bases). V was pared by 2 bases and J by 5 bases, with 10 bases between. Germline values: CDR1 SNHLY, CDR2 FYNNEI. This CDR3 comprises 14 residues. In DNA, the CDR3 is TGTGCCAGCAGTGAATTGAAGGGGTATCAGCCCCAGCATTTT. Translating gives CASSELKGYQPQHF.

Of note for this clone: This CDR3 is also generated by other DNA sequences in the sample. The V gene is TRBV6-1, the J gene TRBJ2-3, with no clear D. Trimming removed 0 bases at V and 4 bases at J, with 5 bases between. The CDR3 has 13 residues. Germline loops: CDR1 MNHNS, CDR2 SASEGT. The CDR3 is CASSEARADTQYF. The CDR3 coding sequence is TGTGCCAGCAGTGAAGCCCGAGCAGATACGCAGTATTTT.

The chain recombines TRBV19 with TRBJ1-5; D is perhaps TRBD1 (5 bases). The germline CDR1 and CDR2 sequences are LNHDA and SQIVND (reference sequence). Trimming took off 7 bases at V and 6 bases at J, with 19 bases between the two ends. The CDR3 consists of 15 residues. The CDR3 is CASTHLGGVSQPQHF. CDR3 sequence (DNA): TGTGCCAGTACCCATCTGGGGGGGGTTAGTCAGCCCCAGCATTTT.

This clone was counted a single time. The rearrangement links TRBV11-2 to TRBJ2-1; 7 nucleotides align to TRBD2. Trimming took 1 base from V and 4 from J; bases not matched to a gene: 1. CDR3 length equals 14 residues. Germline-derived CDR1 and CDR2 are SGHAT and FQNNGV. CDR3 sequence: CASSLAGGYNEQFF. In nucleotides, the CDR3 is TGTGCCAGCAGCTTAGCCGGGGGGTACAATGAGCAGTTCTTC.

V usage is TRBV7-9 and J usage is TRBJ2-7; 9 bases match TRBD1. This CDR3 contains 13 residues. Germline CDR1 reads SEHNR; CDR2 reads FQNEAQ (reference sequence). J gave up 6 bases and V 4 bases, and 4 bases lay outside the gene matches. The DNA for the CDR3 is TGTGCCAGCAGCTGGACAGGGGCGGTCGAGCAGTACTTC. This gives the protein CASSWTGAVEQYF.

The CDR3 region has the DNA TGTGCCAGCAGTCCCGGAGCCGTGGATACGCAGTATTTT. It specifies CASSPGAVDTQYF. V usage is TRBV27 and J usage is TRBJ2-3; the D is unclear. Germline lookup yields CDR1 MNHEY and CDR2 SMNVEV (reference sequence). Trimming took off 5 bases at V and 6 bases at J, with 12 bases between the two ends. The CDR3 consists of 13 residues.

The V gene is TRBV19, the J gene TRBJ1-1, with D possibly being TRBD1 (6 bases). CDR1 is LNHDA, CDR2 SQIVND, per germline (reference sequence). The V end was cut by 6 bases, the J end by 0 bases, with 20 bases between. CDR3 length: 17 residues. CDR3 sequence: CASSNAQWGHLNTEAFF. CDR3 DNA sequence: TGTGCCAGTAGCAACGCTCAATGGGGACACCTGAACACTGAAGCTTTCTTT.

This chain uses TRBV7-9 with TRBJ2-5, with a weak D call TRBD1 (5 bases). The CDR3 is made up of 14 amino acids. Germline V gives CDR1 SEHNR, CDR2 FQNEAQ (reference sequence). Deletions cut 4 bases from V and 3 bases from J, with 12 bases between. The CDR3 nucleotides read TGTGCCAGCAGCTACGAAACAGGAAAAGAGACCCAGTACTTC. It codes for CASSYETGKETQYF.

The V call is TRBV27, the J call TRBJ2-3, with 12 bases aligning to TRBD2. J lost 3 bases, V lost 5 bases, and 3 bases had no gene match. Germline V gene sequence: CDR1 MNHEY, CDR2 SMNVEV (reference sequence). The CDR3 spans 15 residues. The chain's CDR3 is CASSRTSGVTDTQYF. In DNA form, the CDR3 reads TGTGCCAGCAGTCGGACTAGCGGGGTTACAGATACGCAGTATTTT.

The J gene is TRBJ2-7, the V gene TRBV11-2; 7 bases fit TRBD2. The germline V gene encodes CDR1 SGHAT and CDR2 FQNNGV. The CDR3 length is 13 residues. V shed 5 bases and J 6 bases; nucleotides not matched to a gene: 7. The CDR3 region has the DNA TGTGCCAGCAGCACGGGACTATCCCTCGAGCAGTACTTC. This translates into CASSTGLSLEQYF.

CDR3 amino acids: CASSRPDRATQYF. The CDR3 DNA is TGTGCCAGCAGTCGACCCGACAGGGCTACGCAGTATTTT. This chain links TRBV6-5 with TRBJ2-3, with 7 bases fitting TRBD1. The CDR3 sequence is 13 residues long. Per germline, CDR1 MNHEY and CDR2 SVGAGI. J lost 8 bases, V lost 5 bases, and 7 bases had no gene match.

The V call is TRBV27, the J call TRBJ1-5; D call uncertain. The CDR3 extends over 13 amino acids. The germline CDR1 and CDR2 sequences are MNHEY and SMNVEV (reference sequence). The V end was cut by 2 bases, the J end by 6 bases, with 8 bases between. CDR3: CASSLAPSQPQHF. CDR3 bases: TGTGCCAGCAGTTTAGCCCCCTCTCAGCCCCAGCATTTT.

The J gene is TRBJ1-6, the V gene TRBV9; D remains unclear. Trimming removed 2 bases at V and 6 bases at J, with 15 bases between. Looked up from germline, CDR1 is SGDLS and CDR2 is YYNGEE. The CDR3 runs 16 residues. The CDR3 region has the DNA TGTGCCAGCAGCGTTGGTTTGGGGTTCGGTAATTCACCCCTCCACTTT. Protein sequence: CASSVGLGFGNSPLHF. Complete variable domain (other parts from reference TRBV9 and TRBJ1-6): DSGVTQTPKHLITATGQRVTLRCSPRSGDLSVYWYQQSLDQGLQFLIQYYNGEERAKGNILERFSAQQFPDLHSELNLSSLELGDSALYFCASSVGLGFGNSPLHFGNGTRLTVT.

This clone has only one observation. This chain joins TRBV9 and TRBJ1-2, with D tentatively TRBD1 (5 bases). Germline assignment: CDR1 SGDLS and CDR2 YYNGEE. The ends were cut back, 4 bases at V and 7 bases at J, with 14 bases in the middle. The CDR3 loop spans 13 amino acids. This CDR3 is CASSPRTTPGYTF. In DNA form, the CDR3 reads TGTGCCAGCAGCCCCCGGACAACCCCTGGCTACACCTTC.

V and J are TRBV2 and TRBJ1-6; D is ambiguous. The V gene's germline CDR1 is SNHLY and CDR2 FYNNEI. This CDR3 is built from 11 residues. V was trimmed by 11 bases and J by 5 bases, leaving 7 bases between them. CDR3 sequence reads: CASGDNSPLHF. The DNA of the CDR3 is TGTGCCTCCGGGGATAATTCACCCCTCCACTTT.

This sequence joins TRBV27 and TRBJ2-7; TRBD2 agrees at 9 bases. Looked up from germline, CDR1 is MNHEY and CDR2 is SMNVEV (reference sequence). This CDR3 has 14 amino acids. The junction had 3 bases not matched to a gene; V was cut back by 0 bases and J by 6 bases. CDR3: CASSLSGAGGEQYF. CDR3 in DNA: TGTGCCAGCAGTTTATCGGGAGCGGGGGGCGAGCAGTACTTC.

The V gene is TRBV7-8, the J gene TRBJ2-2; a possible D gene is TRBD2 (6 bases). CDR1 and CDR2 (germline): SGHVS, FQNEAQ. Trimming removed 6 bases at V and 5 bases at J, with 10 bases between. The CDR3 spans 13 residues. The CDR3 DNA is TGTGCCAGCAGTCTAGCGAGGACCGGGGAGCTGTTTTTT. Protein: CASSLARTGELFF.

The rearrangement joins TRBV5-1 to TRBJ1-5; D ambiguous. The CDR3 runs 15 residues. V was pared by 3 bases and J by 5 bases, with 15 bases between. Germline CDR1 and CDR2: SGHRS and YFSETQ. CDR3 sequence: CASSSVGGPDQPQHF. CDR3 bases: TGCGCCAGCAGCTCCGTGGGCGGGCCCGATCAGCCCCAGCATTTT.

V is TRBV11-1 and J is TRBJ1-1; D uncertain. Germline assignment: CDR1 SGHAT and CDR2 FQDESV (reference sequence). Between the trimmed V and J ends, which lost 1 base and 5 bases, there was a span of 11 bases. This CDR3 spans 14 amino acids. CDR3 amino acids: CASSLGAERTEAFF. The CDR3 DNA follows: TGTGCCAGCAGCTTAGGGGCAGAGCGGACTGAAGCTTTCTTT.

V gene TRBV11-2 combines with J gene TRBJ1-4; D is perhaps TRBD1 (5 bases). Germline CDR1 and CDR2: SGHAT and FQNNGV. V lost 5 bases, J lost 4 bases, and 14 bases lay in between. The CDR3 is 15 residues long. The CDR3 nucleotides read TGTGCCAGCAGCCCCTATGGGGCCATTAATGAAAAACTGTTTTTT. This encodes CASSPYGAINEKLFF.

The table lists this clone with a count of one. The CDR3 sequence is CAWSVRAGGLFF. In DNA, the CDR3 is TGTGCCTGGAGTGTACGAGCAGGGGGGCTGTTTTTT. V and J are TRBV30 and TRBJ1-4, with 7 bases lining up with TRBD1. Germline values: CDR1 GTSNPN, CDR2 SVGIG (reference sequence). This CDR3 has 12 amino acids. The junction had 6 bases not matched to a gene; V was cut back by 0 bases and J by 14 bases.

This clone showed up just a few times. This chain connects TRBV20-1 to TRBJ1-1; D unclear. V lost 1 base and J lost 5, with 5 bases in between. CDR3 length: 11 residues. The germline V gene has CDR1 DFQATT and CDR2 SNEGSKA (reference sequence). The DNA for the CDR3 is TGCAGTGCTAGAGGAGAGACTGAAGCTTTCTTT. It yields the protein CSARGETEAFF.

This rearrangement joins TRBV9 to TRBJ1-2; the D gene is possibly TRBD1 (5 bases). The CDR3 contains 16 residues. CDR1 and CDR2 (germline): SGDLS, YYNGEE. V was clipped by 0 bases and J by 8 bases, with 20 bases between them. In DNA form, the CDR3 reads TGTGCCAGCAGCGTAGGGGGATTAACAGGCTCGGGAGGCTACACCTTC. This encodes CASSVGGLTGSGGYTF.

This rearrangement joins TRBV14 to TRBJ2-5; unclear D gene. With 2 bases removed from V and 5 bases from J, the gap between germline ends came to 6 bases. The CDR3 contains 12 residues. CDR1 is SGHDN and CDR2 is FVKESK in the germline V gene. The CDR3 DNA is TGTGCCAGCAGCCAAAATGTCGAGACCCAGTACTTC. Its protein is CASSQNVETQYF.